The clone carrying this T cell receptor (beta chain) was recorded at least ten times. There are 14 residues in the CDR3. Trimming took off 7 bases at V and 3 bases at J, with 13 bases between the two ends. The data stem from a study of neurological immune-mediated disorders. MiXCR, applied by TCRdb to the 5' RACE reads, yields one record per CDR3 protein. The sample includes roughly 41,000 distinct CDR3 sequences, under 2% of them seen just once. The sequence was collected from a woman between 40 and 50 years old with multiple sclerosis. The chain is built from TRBV12-3 or TRBV12-4 and TRBJ1-5, with a possible D match to TRBD1 (5 bases). Sequencing used PBMCs. The CDR3 bases are TGTGCCAGCAATCCGGGACCCTCCAATCAGCCCCAGCATTTT. Its protein product is CASNPGPSNQPQHF.